This TCR beta chain was captured by sequencing in a study of blood T cell repertoires in COVID-19. Turning to the study itself: Sites across the United States, Italy and Spain contributed samples from acute and convalescent COVID-19. In each case, the material was cDNA or gDNA derived from T cells, B-cell-depleted T cells, or PBMCs.

As processed by the authors: By means of reference gene primer amplification, nucleated cell counts were estimated. Only in-frame clones appear in the TCRdb table, and some are missing; sequencing was by immunoSEQ multiplex PCR. The V and J calls and the clone size are those of that table, but D and trimming were determined from the DNA. This table holds about 220,000 clones, around 83% found once. Between the trimmed V and J ends, which lost 0 bases and 3 bases, there was a span of 7 bases. The CDR3 covers 13 residues. The germline V gene has CDR1 SGHRS and CDR2 YFSETQ. Sequenced: peripheral blood. The gene calls are TRBV5-1 and TRBJ2-7; D call uncertain. The sequence came from a man aged 45-65 years who had recovered from COVID-19. The CDR3 DNA follows: TGCGCCAGCAGCTTGGCGCCGGGCTACGAGCAGTACTTC. Its protein product is CASSLAPGYEQYF.